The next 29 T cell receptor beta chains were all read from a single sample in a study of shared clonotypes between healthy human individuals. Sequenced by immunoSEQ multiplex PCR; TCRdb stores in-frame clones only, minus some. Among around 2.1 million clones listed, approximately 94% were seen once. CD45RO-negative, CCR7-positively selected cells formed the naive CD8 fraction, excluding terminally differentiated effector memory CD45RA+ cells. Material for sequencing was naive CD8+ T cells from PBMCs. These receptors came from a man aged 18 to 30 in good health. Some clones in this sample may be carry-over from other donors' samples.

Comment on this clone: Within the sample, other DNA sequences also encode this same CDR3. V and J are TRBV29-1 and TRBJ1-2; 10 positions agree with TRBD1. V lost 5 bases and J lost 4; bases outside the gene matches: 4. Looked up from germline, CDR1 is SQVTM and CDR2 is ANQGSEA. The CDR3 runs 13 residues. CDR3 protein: CSVLGQGSYGYTF. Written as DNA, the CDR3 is TGCAGCGTTCTGGGACAGGGGTCCTATGGCTACACCTTC.

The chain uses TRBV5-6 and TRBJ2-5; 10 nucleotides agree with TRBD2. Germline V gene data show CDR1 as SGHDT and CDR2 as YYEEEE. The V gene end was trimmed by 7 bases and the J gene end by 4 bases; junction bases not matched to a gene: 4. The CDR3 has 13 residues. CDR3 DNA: TGTGCCAGCCTAGCGGGAGAGGGAGAGACCCAGTACTTC. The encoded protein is CASLAGEGETQYF.

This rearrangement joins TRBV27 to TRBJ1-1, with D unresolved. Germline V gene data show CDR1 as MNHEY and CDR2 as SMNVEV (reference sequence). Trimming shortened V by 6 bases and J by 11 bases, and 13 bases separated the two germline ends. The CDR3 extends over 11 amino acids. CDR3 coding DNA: TGTGCCAGCAGCCCAGGTTTCGGGGCTTTCTTT. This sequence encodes CASSPGFGAFF.

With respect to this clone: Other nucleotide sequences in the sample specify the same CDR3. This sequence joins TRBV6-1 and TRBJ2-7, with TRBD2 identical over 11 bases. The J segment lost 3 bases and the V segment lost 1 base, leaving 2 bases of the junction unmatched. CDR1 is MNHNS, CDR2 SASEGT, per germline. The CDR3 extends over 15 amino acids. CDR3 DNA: TGTGCCAGCAGTGAAGGACTAGCGGGACTCTACGAGCAGTACTTC. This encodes CASSEGLAGLYEQYF.

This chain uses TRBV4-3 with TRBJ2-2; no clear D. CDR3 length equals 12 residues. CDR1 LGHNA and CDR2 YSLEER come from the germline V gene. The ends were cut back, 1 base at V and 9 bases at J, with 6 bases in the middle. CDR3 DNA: TGCGCCAGCAGCCAAGGGCCCCGGGAGCTGTTTTTT. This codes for CASSQGPRELFF.

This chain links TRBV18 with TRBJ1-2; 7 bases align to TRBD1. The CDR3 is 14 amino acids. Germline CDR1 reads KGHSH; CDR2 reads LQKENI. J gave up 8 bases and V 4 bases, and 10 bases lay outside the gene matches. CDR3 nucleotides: TGTGCCAGCTCACTCCCTGACAGGGAAGAAGGCTACACCTTC. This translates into CASSLPDREEGYTF.

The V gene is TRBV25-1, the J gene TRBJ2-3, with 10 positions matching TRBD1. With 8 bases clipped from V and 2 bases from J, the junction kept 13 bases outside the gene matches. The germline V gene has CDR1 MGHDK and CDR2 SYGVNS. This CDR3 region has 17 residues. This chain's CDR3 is CASGPDRGLTPTDTQYF. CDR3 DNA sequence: TGTGCCAGCGGACCCGACAGGGGGCTCACCCCCACAGATACGCAGTATTTT.

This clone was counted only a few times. CDR3 residues: CASSNRDRPYEQYF. CDR3 nucleotides: TGTGCCAGCAGCAACCGGGACAGGCCCTACGAGCAGTACTTC. This chain joins TRBV7-9 and TRBJ2-7; TRBD1 matches 8 bases. The CDR3 consists of 14 residues. V was pared by 5 bases and J by 2 bases, with 5 bases of the junction left unmatched. CDR1 is SEHNR and CDR2 is FQNEAQ in the germline V gene (reference sequence).

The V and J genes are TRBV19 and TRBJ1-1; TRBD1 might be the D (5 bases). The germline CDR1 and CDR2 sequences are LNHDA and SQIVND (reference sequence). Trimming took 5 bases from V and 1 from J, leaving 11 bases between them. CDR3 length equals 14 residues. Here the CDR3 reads CASSLRRGNTEAFF. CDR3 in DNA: TGTGCCAGTAGTCTGAGGAGGGGGAACACTGAAGCTTTCTTT.

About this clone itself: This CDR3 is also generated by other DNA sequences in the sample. The CDR3 coding sequence is TGTGCCAGCAGTTTTCTAGCGGACTCCTACAATGAGCAGTTCTTC. It specifies CASSFLADSYNEQFF. The rearrangement links TRBV27 to TRBJ2-1, with TRBD2 matching 7 bases. V was pared by 3 bases and J by 0 bases, with 2 bases of the junction left unmatched. This CDR3 has 15 amino acids. Germline V gene data show CDR1 as MNHEY and CDR2 as SMNVEV (reference sequence).

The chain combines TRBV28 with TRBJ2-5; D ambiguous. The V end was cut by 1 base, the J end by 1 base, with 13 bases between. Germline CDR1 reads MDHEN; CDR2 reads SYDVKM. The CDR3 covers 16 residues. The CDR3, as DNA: TGTGCCAGCAGTTTATCCCCTCAGGCGCTCCAAGAGACCCAGTACTTC. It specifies CASSLSPQALQETQYF.

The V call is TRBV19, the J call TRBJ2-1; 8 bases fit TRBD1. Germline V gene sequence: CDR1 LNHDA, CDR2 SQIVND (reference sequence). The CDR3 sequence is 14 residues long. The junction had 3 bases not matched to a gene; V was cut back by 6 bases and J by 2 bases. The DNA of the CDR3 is TGTGCCAGTAGAGGGACAGGAGCCTACAATGAGCAGTTCTTC. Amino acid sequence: CASRGTGAYNEQFF.

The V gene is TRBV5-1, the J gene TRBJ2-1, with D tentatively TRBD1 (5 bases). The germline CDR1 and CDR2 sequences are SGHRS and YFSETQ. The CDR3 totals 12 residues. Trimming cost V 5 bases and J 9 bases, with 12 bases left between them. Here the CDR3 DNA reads TGCGCCAGCAGTGGGGCGGCGGTTGAGCAGTTCTTC. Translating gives CASSGAAVEQFF.

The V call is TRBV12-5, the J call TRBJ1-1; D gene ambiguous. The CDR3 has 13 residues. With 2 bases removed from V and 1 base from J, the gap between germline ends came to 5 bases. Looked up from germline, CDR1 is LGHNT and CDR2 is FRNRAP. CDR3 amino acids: CASGLLANTEAFF. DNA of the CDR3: TGTGCTAGTGGTTTGCTAGCGAACACTGAAGCTTTCTTT.

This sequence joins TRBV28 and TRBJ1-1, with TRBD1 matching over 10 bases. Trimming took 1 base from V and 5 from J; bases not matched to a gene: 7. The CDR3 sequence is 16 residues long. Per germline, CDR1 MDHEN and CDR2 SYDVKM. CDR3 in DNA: TGTGCCAGCAGTTTATCCAGGGGACAGGGGAATACTGAAGCTTTCTTT. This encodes CASSLSRGQGNTEAFF.

The CDR3, as DNA: TGTGCCAGCAGCGTAGGGACAGGGGGGAGTGAAAAACTGTTTTTT. It specifies CASSVGTGGSEKLFF. This chain joins TRBV9 and TRBJ1-4, with TRBD1 identical over 10 bases. Germline V gives CDR1 SGDLS, CDR2 YYNGEE. The CDR3 consists of 15 residues. Trimming took 0 bases from V and 7 from J; bases not matched to a gene: 3.

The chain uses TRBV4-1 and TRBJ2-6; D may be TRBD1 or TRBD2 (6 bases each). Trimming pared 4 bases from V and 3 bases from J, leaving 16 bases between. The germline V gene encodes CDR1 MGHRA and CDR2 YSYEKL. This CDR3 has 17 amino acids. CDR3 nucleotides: TGCGCCAGCAGCCCGGCAGGGGAGGCTCGTGGGGCCAACGTCCTGACTTTC. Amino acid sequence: CASSPAGEARGANVLTF.

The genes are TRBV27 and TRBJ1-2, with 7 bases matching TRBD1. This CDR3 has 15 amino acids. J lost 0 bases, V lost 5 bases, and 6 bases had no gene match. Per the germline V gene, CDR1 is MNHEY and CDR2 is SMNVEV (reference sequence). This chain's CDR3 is CASSTRQGSNYGYTF. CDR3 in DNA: TGTGCCAGCAGTACAAGACAGGGTTCTAACTATGGCTACACCTTC.

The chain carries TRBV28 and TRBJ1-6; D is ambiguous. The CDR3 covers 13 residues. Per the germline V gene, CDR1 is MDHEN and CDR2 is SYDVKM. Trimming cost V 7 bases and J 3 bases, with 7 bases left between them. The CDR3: CASTGHYNSPLHF. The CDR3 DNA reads TGTGCCAGCACGGGCCACTATAATTCACCCCTCCACTTT.

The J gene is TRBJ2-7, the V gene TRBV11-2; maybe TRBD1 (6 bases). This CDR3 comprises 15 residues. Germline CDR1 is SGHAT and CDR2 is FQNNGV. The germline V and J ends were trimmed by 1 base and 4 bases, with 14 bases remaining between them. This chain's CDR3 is CASSLGTGLRYEQYF. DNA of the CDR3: TGTGCCAGCAGCTTAGGTACAGGGCTAAGGTACGAGCAGTACTTC.

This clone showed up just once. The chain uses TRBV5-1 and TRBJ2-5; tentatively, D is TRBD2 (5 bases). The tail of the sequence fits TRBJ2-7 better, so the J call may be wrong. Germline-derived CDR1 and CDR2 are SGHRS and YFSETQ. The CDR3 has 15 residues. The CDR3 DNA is TGCGCCAGCAGCTTGGCTGCGGGTATCCTCTACGAGCAGTACTTC. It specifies CASSLAAGILYEQYF.

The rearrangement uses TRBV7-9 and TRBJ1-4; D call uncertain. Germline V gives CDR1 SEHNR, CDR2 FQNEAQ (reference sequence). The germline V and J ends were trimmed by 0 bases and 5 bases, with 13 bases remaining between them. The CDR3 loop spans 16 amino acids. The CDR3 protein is CASSLAFLASNEKLFF. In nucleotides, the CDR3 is TGTGCCAGCAGCTTAGCGTTTTTGGCGTCAAATGAAAAACTGTTTTTT.

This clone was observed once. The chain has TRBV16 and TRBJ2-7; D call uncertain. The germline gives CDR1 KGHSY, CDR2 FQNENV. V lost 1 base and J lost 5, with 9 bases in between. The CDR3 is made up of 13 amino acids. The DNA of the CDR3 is TGTGCCAGCAGCCAATGGGGTTTGCACGAGCAGTACTTC. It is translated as CASSQWGLHEQYF.

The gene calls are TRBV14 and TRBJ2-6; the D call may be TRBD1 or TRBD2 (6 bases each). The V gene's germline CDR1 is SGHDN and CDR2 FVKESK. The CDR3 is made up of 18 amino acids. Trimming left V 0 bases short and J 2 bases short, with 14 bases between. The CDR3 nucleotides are TGTGCCAGCAGCCAAGATTTTGGGGGCGGGACTGGGGCCAACGTCCTGACTTTC. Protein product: CASSQDFGGGTGANVLTF.

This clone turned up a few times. The CDR3 here is CASSLGTGYPGELFF. DNA for the CDR3: TGCGCCAGCAGCTTAGGGACGGGTTATCCCGGGGAGCTGTTTTTT. The chain carries TRBV5-1 and TRBJ2-2, with D perhaps given as TRBD1 or TRBD2 (5 bases each). V lost 2 bases and J 6 bases, leaving 14 bases between the germline ends. The CDR3 totals 15 residues. Germline CDR1 reads SGHRS; CDR2 reads YFSETQ.

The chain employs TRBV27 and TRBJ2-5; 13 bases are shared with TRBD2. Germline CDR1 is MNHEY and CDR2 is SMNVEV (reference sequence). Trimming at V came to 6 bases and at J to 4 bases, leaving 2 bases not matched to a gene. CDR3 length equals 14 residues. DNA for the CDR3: TGTGCCAGCAGGGGACTAGCGGGATTAGAGACCCAGTACTTC. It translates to CASRGLAGLETQYF.

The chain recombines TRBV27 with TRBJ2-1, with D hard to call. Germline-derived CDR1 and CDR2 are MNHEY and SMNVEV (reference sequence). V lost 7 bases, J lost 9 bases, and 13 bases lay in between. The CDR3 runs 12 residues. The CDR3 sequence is CASKSHSGEQFF. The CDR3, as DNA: TGTGCCAGCAAGAGTCACTCGGGTGAGCAGTTCTTC.

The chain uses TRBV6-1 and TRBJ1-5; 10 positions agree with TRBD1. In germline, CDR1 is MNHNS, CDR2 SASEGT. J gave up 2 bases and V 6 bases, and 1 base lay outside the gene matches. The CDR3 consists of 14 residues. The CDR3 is CASRGTGGNQPQHF. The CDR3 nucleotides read TGTGCCAGCAGGGGGACAGGGGGCAATCAGCCCCAGCATTTT.

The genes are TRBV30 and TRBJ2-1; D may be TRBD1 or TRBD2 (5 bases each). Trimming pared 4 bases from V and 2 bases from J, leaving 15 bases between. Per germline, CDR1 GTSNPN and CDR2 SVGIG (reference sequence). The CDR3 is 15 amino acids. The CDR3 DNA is TGTGCCTGGACCGGGACCCTAAATACCTACAATGAGCAGTTCTTC. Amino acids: CAWTGTLNTYNEQFF.